The rows below give T cell receptor beta chains drawn from one sample of a study of T cell repertoires in cytomegalovirus infection. MiXCR, applied by TCRdb to the reads, yields one record per CDR3 protein. The sample yields a few hundred thousand distinct CDR3 sequences, about 39% seen once. Their specific antigens are unknown. The sample was cultured PBMCs, taken from culture after CMV antigen stimulation. The receptors were gathered from a human donor in good health (CMV status not recorded). Some clones in this sample may be carry-over from other donors' samples. CDR3s include the opening cysteine and the closing phenylalanine or tryptophan. Fields, in order: J gene, D gene, V gene, clone size, CDR3 protein, CDR3 DNA. The D gene is left open where the match is weak. Some rows have no size entry. The others give once, few or many, or a class for an expanded clone.

J: TRBJ2-1
D: TRBD2
V: TRBV2
size: few
CDR3: CASSATGGKGEQFF
DNA: TGTGCCAGCAGTGCTACGGGGGGGAAGGGTGAGCAGTTCTTC

J: TRBJ2-3
D: .
V: TRBV5-4
size: .
CDR3: CASSQELGPDTQYF
DNA: TGTGCCAGCAGCCAGGAGCTGGGGCCAGATACGCAGTATTTT

J: TRBJ2-7
D: TRBD1
V: TRBV18
size: .
CDR3: CASSLPGTGVDEQYF
DNA: TGTGCCAGCTCACTCCCCGGGACAGGGGTCGACGAGCAGTACTTC

J: TRBJ2-1
D: TRBD2
V: TRBV7-2
size: many
CDR3: CASGLRAGGEQFF
DNA: TGTGCCAGCGGTTTGAGGGCGGGGGGTGAGCAGTTCTTC

J: TRBJ2-3
D: .
V: TRBV7-6
size: .
CDR3: CASKKDRIPRRTDTQYF
DNA: TGTGCCAGCAAGAAGGACAGAATCCCCCGCCGCACAGATACGCAGTATTTT

J: TRBJ2-3
D: .
V: TRBV12-3/TRBV12-4
size: .
CDR3: CASSFEGDTDTQYF
DNA: TGTGCCAGCAGTTTCGAGGGGGACACAGATACGCAGTATTTT

J: TRBJ1-2
D: TRBD1
V: TRBV7-9
size: .
CDR3: CASSLGPRGQPAYGYTF
DNA: TGTGCCAGCAGCTTAGGTCCCAGGGGACAGCCGGCCTATGGCTACACCTTC

J: TRBJ1-2
D: .
V: TRBV6-8
size: few
CDR3: CASSFTGRWAPGYGYTF
DNA: TGTGCCAGCAGTTTCACAGGACGGTGGGCTCCCGGCTATGGCTACACCTTC

J: TRBJ1-5
D: .
V: TRBV7-2
size: many
CDR3: CASSPGYVQPQHF
DNA: TGTGCCAGCAGCCCAGGGTATGTCCAGCCCCAGCATTTT

J: TRBJ2-7
D: TRBD1
V: TRBV6-1
size: .
CDR3: CASSYTGTGRLRQPYEQYF
DNA: TGTGCCAGCAGTTACACCGGGACAGGCCGCCTCCGTCAACCCTACGAGCAGTACTTC

J: TRBJ1-2
D: .
V: TRBV4-1
size: few
CDR3: CASWGIAAGGYTF
DNA: TGCGCCAGCTGGGGTATTGCGGCGGGTGGCTACACCTTC

J: TRBJ2-1
D: TRBD2
V: TRBV20-1
size: .
CDR3: CSAGSWTSGSYNEQFF
DNA: TGCAGTGCTGGCTCGTGGACTAGCGGGAGTTATAATGAGCAGTTCTTC

J: TRBJ1-2
D: .
V: TRBV9
size: few
CDR3: CASSPTGGLGLYGYTF
DNA: TGTGCCAGCAGCCCAACCGGCGGATTGGGGTTATATGGCTACACCTTC

J: TRBJ1-1
D: .
V: TRBV12-3/TRBV12-4
size: .
CDR3: CASRQGREEAFF
DNA: TGTGCCAGCAGGCAGGGTAGGGAGGAAGCTTTCTTT

J: TRBJ1-1
D: TRBD1
V: TRBV7-8
size: many
CDR3: CASSFRDRGLDTEAFF
DNA: TGTGCCAGCAGCTTCCGGGACAGGGGGTTGGACACTGAAGCTTTCTTT

J: TRBJ2-7
D: TRBD2
V: TRBV6-2/TRBV6-3
size: .
CDR3: CASRPDFPSGFLYEQYF
DNA: TGTGCCAGCAGGCCTGACTTCCCTAGCGGGTTTCTCTACGAGCAGTACTTC

J: TRBJ2-5
D: .
V: TRBV29-1
size: .
CDR3: CSVGRLHQETQYF
DNA: TGCAGCGTTGGGAGGCTCCACCAAGAGACCCAGTACTTC

J: TRBJ2-1
D: .
V: TRBV7-2
size: .
CDR3: CASRLVGLVYNEQFF
DNA: TGTGCCAGCAGACTCGTGGGACTGGTCTACAATGAGCAGTTCTTC

J: TRBJ2-5
D: .
V: TRBV28
size: .
CDR3: CASSLGQPSYQETQYF
DNA: TGTGCCAGCAGTTTAGGTCAGCCATCGTACCAAGAGACCCAGTACTTC

J: TRBJ1-4
D: .
V: TRBV4-3
size: .
CDR3: CASSQEGYEKLFF
DNA: TGCGCCAGCAGCCAAGAGGGGTATGAAAAACTGTTTTTT

J: TRBJ1-5
D: .
V: TRBV12-3/TRBV12-4
size: few
CDR3: CASSPGRVGPQHF
DNA: TGTGCCAGCAGTCCAGGGAGGGTTGGGCCCCAGCATTTT

J: TRBJ2-3
D: .
V: TRBV19
size: few
CDR3: CASKGQGTDTQYF
DNA: TGTGCCAGTAAGGGCCAAGGCACAGATACGCAGTATTTT

J: TRBJ2-7
D: .
V: TRBV20-1
size: .
CDR3: CSARDVGSGGYYEQYF
DNA: TGCAGTGCTAGAGATGTTGGCTCGGGCGGCTACTACGAGCAGTACTTC

J: TRBJ1-5
D: .
V: TRBV7-6
size: few
CDR3: CASSPMTGNSNQPQHF
DNA: TGTGCCAGCAGCCCGATGACGGGAAATAGCAATCAGCCCCAGCATTTT

J: TRBJ2-3
D: TRBD2
V: TRBV4-2
size: few
CDR3: CASSQEILAGGTDTQYF
DNA: TGTGCCAGCAGCCAAGAGATACTAGCGGGGGGAACAGATACGCAGTATTTT

J: TRBJ2-3
D: .
V: TRBV5-4
size: .
CDR3: CASSFRDSLFDTQYF
DNA: TGTGCCAGCAGCTTCCGGGACTCGCTCTTCGATACGCAGTATTTT

J: TRBJ1-5
D: TRBD1
V: TRBV12-3/TRBV12-4
size: few
CDR3: CASRAGGTMGNQPQHF
DNA: TGTGCCAGCCGTGCAGGGGGCACAATGGGCAATCAGCCCCAGCATTTT

J: TRBJ2-7
D: .
V: TRBV12-3/TRBV12-4
size: few
CDR3: CASSGRQSVYEQYF
DNA: TGTGCCAGCAGTGGCAGACAGTCGGTGTACGAGCAGTACTTC

J: TRBJ2-3
D: TRBD2
V: TRBV7-2
size: .
CDR3: CASSPRAGGTDTQYF
DNA: TGTGCCAGCAGCCCCCGAGCGGGAGGTACAGATACGCAGTATTTT

J: TRBJ1-6
D: TRBD1
V: TRBV4-1
size: .
CDR3: CASSPPTGDHNSPLHF
DNA: TGCGCCAGCAGCCCACCGACAGGGGATCATAATTCACCCCTCCACTTT

J: TRBJ1-2
D: .
V: TRBV6-6
size: .
CDR3: CASSDPSLFYGYTF
DNA: TGTGCCAGCAGCGACCCCAGTCTCTTCTATGGCTACACCTTC

J: TRBJ1-2
D: .
V: TRBV19
size: .
CDR3: CASRTAGGYYGYTF
DNA: TGTGCCAGTAGGACCGCTGGCGGTTACTATGGCTACACCTTC

J: TRBJ1-1
D: .
V: TRBV2
size: .
CDR3: CASSEAGSSNTEAFF
DNA: TGTGCCAGCAGTGAAGCCGGTTCCTCGAACACTGAAGCTTTCTTT

J: TRBJ2-2
D: .
V: TRBV12-3/TRBV12-4
size: .
CDR3: CASARLGELFF
DNA: TGTGCCAGCGCCAGGTTGGGGGAGCTGTTTTTT

J: TRBJ2-5
D: .
V: TRBV19
size: .
CDR3: CASTRGTAQETQYF
DNA: TGTGCCAGTACCCGCGGGACAGCCCAAGAGACCCAGTACTTC

J: TRBJ2-1
D: TRBD2
V: TRBV7-2
size: .
CDR3: CASSSRTRYEQFF
DNA: TGTGCCAGCAGCTCGAGGACTAGGTATGAGCAGTTCTTC

J: TRBJ1-1
D: .
V: TRBV19
size: once
CDR3: CASSIKGTEAFF
DNA: TGTGCCAGTAGTATTAAGGGGACTGAAGCTTTCTTT

J: TRBJ1-5
D: TRBD1
V: TRBV7-2
size: many
CDR3: CASSTGVADQPQHF
DNA: TGTGCCAGCAGCACAGGGGTGGCGGATCAGCCCCAGCATTTT

J: TRBJ2-7
D: .
V: TRBV10-3
size: .
CDR3: CAISIRQFLYEQYF
DNA: TGTGCCATCAGCATAAGACAGTTCCTCTACGAGCAGTACTTC

J: TRBJ2-3
D: .
V: TRBV12-3/TRBV12-4
size: many
CDR3: CASSLIRDLLTDTQYF
DNA: TGTGCCAGCAGTCTAATCCGGGACTTACTCACAGATACGCAGTATTTT

J: TRBJ2-7
D: TRBD2
V: TRBV5-1
size: .
CDR3: CASKEWVAGNFYEQYF
DNA: TGCGCCAGCAAAGAGTGGGTAGCGGGGAACTTCTACGAGCAGTACTTC

J: TRBJ1-5
D: .
V: TRBV12-3/TRBV12-4
size: .
CDR3: CASSPDRRYQPQHF
DNA: TGTGCCAGCAGTCCCGACAGAAGATATCAGCCCCAGCATTTT

J: TRBJ2-3
D: .
V: TRBV12-3/TRBV12-4
size: few
CDR3: CASSPEVPDTQYF
DNA: TGTGCCAGCAGCCCAGAGGTTCCAGATACGCAGTATTTT

J: TRBJ2-7
D: .
V: TRBV20-1
size: .
CDR3: CSARTRGEQYF
DNA: TGCAGTGCTAGGACCAGGGGCGAGCAGTACTTC

J: TRBJ2-7
D: TRBD1
V: TRBV7-2
size: few
CDR3: CASSLVADRGGEQYF
DNA: TGTGCCAGCAGCTTGGTAGCAGACAGGGGGGGCGAGCAGTACTTC

J: TRBJ1-5
D: .
V: TRBV5-6
size: .
CDR3: CASSSGPQVGQPQHF
DNA: TGTGCCAGCAGCTCCGGCCCTCAAGTTGGGCAGCCCCAGCATTTT

J: TRBJ1-1
D: .
V: TRBV5-1
size: .
CDR3: CASSLGFFGQGITEAFF
DNA: TGCGCCAGCAGCTTGGGATTTTTTGGCCAGGGCATCACTGAAGCTTTCTTT

J: TRBJ1-5
D: .
V: TRBV20-1
size: .
CDR3: CSARPIAPPYSDISSNQPQHF
DNA: TGCAGTGCTAGACCAATTGCCCCTCCTTACTCCGATATTTCGAGCAATCAGCCCCAGCATTTT